A selection of T cell receptor beta chains follows, all from one sample in a study of control samples from healthy donors and cancer patients. TCRdb keeps only in-frame clones here, not all; method: immunoSEQ multiplex PCR. The sample holds around 68,000 clones; 84% are singletons and the top ten take 2.9%. The sample was PBMCs. These receptors came from a woman aged 45-59 years with lung cancer. Each CDR3 is given with its conserved first and last residue. D genes are given only for firm matches. A clone size is listed for some rows: how often the clone was seen (once, few, many), or a class if it is expanded.

>NA|NA|TRBV21-1|TRBJ2-7
CASSPPGQAYEQYF
TGTGCCAGCAGTCCCCCAGGCCAAGCCTACGAGCAGTACTTC
>NA|NA|TRBV4-3|TRBJ2-1
CASSQEAERGEQFF
TGCGCCAGCAGCCAAGAGGCCGAAAGGGGTGAGCAGTTCTTC
>few|TRBD1|TRBV28|TRBJ2-5
CASTGTGILKTQYF
TGTGCCTCCACCGGGACAGGGATCTTGAAGACCCAGTACTTC
>NA|NA|TRBV4-2|TRBJ1-3
CASSRDLDNSGNTIYF
TGTGCCAGCAGCCGAGACCTAGACAACTCTGGAAACACCATATATTTT
>NA|NA|TRBV7-9|TRBJ1-1
CASSLQGKMTEAFF
TGTGCCAGCAGCTTGCAGGGGAAAATGACTGAAGCTTTCTTT
>NA|NA|TRBV14|TRBJ2-4
CASSPLGQGRNIQYF
TGTGCCAGCAGCCCGTTAGGGCAGGGCAGAAACATTCAGTACTTC
>NA|NA|TRBV4-1|TRBJ1-2
CASSLRDTHNYGYTF
TGCGCCAGCAGCCTTCGGGACACGCATAACTATGGCTACACCTTC
>NA|TRBD1|TRBV19|TRBJ1-4
CASSKDRGHEKLFF
TGTGCCAGTAGTAAGGACAGGGGGCACGAAAAACTGTTTTTT
>NA|TRBD1|TRBV18|TRBJ2-5
CASSPQGAETQYF
TGTGCCAGCTCACCACAGGGGGCGGAGACCCAGTACTTC
>NA|TRBD2|TRBV11-2|TRBJ2-5
CASSLELAGVQETQYF
TGTGCCAGCAGCTTAGAGCTAGCGGGGGTCCAAGAGACCCAGTACTTC
>NA|NA|TRBV3-1/TRBV3-2|TRBJ2-2
CASSRTGPPGELFF
TGTGCCAGCAGCCGGACCGGGCCTCCGGGGGAGCTGTTTTTT
>NA|NA|TRBV6-5|TRBJ1-1
CASTDLTEAFF
TGTGCCAGCACCGACCTTACTGAAGCTTTCTTT
>NA|NA|TRBV5-1|TRBJ2-4
CASSPEIAKNIQYF
TGCGCCAGCAGCCCCGAGATTGCCAAAAACATTCAGTACTTC
>NA|NA|TRBV5-4|TRBJ2-5
CASSLVSEETQYF
TGTGCCAGCAGCTTGGTATCGGAAGAGACCCAGTACTTC
>NA|NA|TRBV7-2|TRBJ1-5
CASSLTQNQPQHF
TGTGCCAGCAGCTTAACCCAAAATCAGCCCCAGCATTTT
>NA|NA|TRBV12-3/TRBV12-4|TRBJ2-3
CASSRSTDTQYF
TGTGCCAGCAGTAGGAGCACAGATACGCAGTATTTT
>NA|NA|TRBV11-3|TRBJ2-1
CASSLVTALYNEQFF
TGTGCCAGCAGCTTAGTAACAGCCTTATACAATGAGCAGTTCTTC
>once|NA|TRBV7-9|TRBJ1-1
CASSLVHRVNTEAFF
TGTGCCAGCAGCTTAGTCCACAGGGTAAACACTGAAGCTTTCTTT
>NA|NA|TRBV6-6|TRBJ2-7
CASSYSKFRDNYEQYF
TGTGCCAGCAGTTACTCTAAATTCCGGGACAACTACGAGCAGTACTTC
>NA|NA|TRBV19|TRBJ1-5
CASSAGPGNQPQHF
TGTGCCAGTAGTGCGGGTCCGGGGAATCAGCCCCAGCATTTT
>NA|TRBD2|TRBV6-6|TRBJ2-3
CASSWTRNTQYF
TGTGCCAGCAGTTGGACTAGGAATACGCAGTATTTT
>few|NA|TRBV2|TRBJ1-1
CASKSSQANTEAFF
TGTGCCAGCAAGAGTTCGCAGGCGAACACTGAAGCTTTCTTT
>NA|NA|TRBV25-1|TRBJ2-7
CASSGGLWEQYF
TGTGCCAGCAGTGGGGGTCTGTGGGAGCAGTACTTC
>NA|NA|TRBV4-3|TRBJ1-1
CASSQDMNTEAFF
TGCGCCAGCAGCCAAGATATGAACACTGAAGCTTTCTTT
>once|TRBD2|TRBV27|TRBJ2-7
CASTSGGTFYEQYF
TGTGCCAGCACCTCCGGGGGGACCTTTTACGAGCAGTACTTC
>NA|TRBD1|TRBV10-3|TRBJ2-5
CAIRDSPGQGPETQYF
TGTGCCATCCGAGACTCGCCGGGACAGGGTCCGGAGACCCAGTACTTC
>NA|NA|TRBV19|TRBJ1-6
CASSPRQNSPLHF
TGTGCCAGTAGTCCGCGACAGAATTCACCCCTCCACTTT
>NA|NA|TRBV4-3|TRBJ2-3
CASTPGRQRTDTQYF
TGCGCCAGCACTCCGGGGAGGCAGCGCACAGATACGCAGTATTTT
>NA|NA|TRBV2|TRBJ1-2
CASKPTGSGYTF
TGTGCCAGTAAGCCAACAGGGTCTGGCTACACCTTC
>NA|TRBD2|TRBV13|TRBJ2-1
CASSLGLGLAGGNEQFF
TGTGCCAGCAGCTTAGGCTTGGGACTAGCGGGGGGCAATGAGCAGTTCTTC
>NA|NA|TRBV19|TRBJ1-1
CASSTGRGEFRDTEAFF
TGTGCCAGTAGTACTGGCAGGGGAGAGTTCAGGGACACTGAAGCTTTCTTT
>NA|NA|TRBV19|TRBJ2-3
CASSIRADTQYF
TGTGCCAGTAGTATCCGAGCGGATACGCAGTATTTT
>NA|TRBD1|TRBV28|TRBJ2-3
CASSFIRGQTDTQYF
TGTGCCAGCAGTTTTATCAGGGGGCAGACAGATACGCAGTATTTT
>NA|NA|TRBV28|TRBJ2-1
CASSFSGGYEQFF
TGTGCCAGCAGTTTTTCCGGGGGCTATGAGCAGTTCTTC
>NA|NA|TRBV7-8|TRBJ1-1
CASSLAGIGLNTEAFF
TGTGCCAGCAGCTTAGCTGGGATAGGTCTGAACACTGAAGCTTTCTTT
>NA|NA|TRBV9|TRBJ2-2
CASSLDTGQWGGTGELFF
TGTGCCAGCAGCCTTGATACGGGACAGTGGGGGGGCACCGGGGAGCTGTTTTTT
>few|NA|TRBV5-1|TRBJ2-7
CASSLLASGKSYEQYF
TGCGCCAGCAGCTTGTTGGCCAGTGGGAAGAGCTACGAGCAGTACTTC
>NA|NA|TRBV5-1|TRBJ2-2
CASSGTQTGELFF
TGCGCCAGCAGCGGCACACAGACCGGGGAGCTGTTTTTT
>NA|TRBD1|TRBV28|TRBJ2-7
CASRGTRQGAYEQYF
TGTGCCAGCAGGGGGACCCGACAGGGGGCCTACGAGCAGTACTTC
>NA|TRBD2|TRBV7-2|TRBJ2-1
CASSPQSGVYNEQFF
TGTGCCAGCAGTCCGCAAAGCGGGGTCTACAATGAGCAGTTCTTC
>NA|TRBD1|TRBV7-2|TRBJ1-2
CASSLAWDRILNYGYTF
TGTGCCAGCAGCTTAGCGTGGGACAGAATTCTCAACTATGGCTACACCTTC